Listed below are T cell receptor beta chains from one sample, sequenced in a study of T cell changes during pregnancy in multiple sclerosis. Clones were read by immunoSEQ multiplex PCR, and TCRdb kept only the in-frame ones, dropping some. This sample has 100,000 or so clones, with 85% to 95% found just once. The sequenced sample was peripheral blood, obtained in the first trimester of pregnancy. The receptors shown here come from a female donor with multiple sclerosis, enrolled in a pregnancy study. CDR3s include the opening cysteine and the closing phenylalanine or tryptophan. The D gene is left open where the match is weak. Some rows have no size entry. The others give once, few or many, or a class for an expanded clone.

D	V	size	J	DNA	CDR3
.	TRBV5-6	.	TRBJ2-2	TGTGCCAGCAGCTTGGACTCCGACCGGGACTGGGGGACCGGGGAGCTGTTTTTT	CASSLDSDRDWGTGELFF
.	TRBV9	.	TRBJ1-2	TGTGCCAGCAGCGGAGGGAGGAGCGACTATGGCTACACCTTC	CASSGGRSDYGYTF
.	TRBV11-1	few	TRBJ1-2	TGTGCCAGCAGCTTAGGGCAGAACTATGGCTACACCTTC	CASSLGQNYGYTF
TRBD1	TRBV2	.	TRBJ2-1	TGTGCCAGCAACGAACAGGGGCCAGGGGGAAACAATGAGCAGTTCTTC	CASNEQGPGGNNEQFF
TRBD2	TRBV4-1	.	TRBJ2-1	TGCGCCAGCAGCCAATTAGGACTAGCGGGGTCGCTCGTTGAGCAGTTCTTC	CASSQLGLAGSLVEQFF
TRBD1	TRBV6-1	.	TRBJ2-7	TGTGCCAGCACGGACAGGGTAAGGTACGAGCAGTACTTC	CASTDRVRYEQYF
.	TRBV30	.	TRBJ1-1	TGTGCCTGGAGTAACGGGATAACTAACACTGAAGCTTTCTTT	CAWSNGITNTEAFF
.	TRBV10-3	.	TRBJ1-1	TGTGCCATCAGTGAAACAGGGAATACCATGAACACTGAAGCTTTCTTT	CAISETGNTMNTEAFF
TRBD1	TRBV5-1	.	TRBJ2-1	TGCGCCAGCAGCTTCTCGGACAGGCGTCCCTCCTACAATGAGCAGTTCTTC	CASSFSDRRPSYNEQFF
TRBD1	TRBV6-1	.	TRBJ2-7	TGTGCCAGCAGTGAAGCGACAGGGACAGGATTCTACGAGCAGTACTTC	CASSEATGTGFYEQYF
.	TRBV5-4	.	TRBJ1-2	TGTGCCAGCAGCCTCCCTGGTCGGGGCTACACCTTC	CASSLPGRGYTF
.	TRBV15	.	TRBJ1-5	TGTGCCACGCTACAGGGTACAGATAGCAATCAGCCCCAGCATTTT	CATLQGTDSNQPQHF
TRBD2	TRBV5-1	.	TRBJ2-2	TGCGCCAGCAGCTTACGGACTAGCGGGGGACTGACCGGGGAGCTGTTTTTT	CASSLRTSGGLTGELFF
.	TRBV5-6	.	TRBJ2-5	TGTGCCAGCAGCTTGATGGCGCAGGGTCGATTCCAAGAGACCCAGTACTTC	CASSLMAQGRFQETQYF
TRBD2	TRBV18	.	TRBJ2-5	TGTGCCAGCTCACCACCGGGACTAGCGGGTGTGACCCAGTACTTC	CASSPPGLAGVTQYF
.	TRBV6-5	.	TRBJ1-1	TGTGCCAGCAGTTACTCGACAGGCCCCGGCGCTGAAGCTTTCTTT	CASSYSTGPGAEAFF
.	TRBV19	.	TRBJ1-1	TGTGCCAGTAGTACTAGACCCCTCTACACTGAAGCTTTCTTT	CASSTRPLYTEAFF
.	TRBV7-3	.	TRBJ2-7	TGTGCCAGCAGCCCAGACGCGAGGAGCTCCTACGAGCAGTACTTC	CASSPDARSSYEQYF
.	TRBV7-8	.	TRBJ2-6	TGTGCCAGCCAGGAGGGGGCCCCTGGGGCCAACGTCCTGACTTTC	CASQEGAPGANVLTF
TRBD2	TRBV6-5	.	TRBJ2-3	TGTGCCAGCAAGATAAGCGGGGTCACAGATACGCAGTATTTT	CASKISGVTDTQYF
.	TRBV4-1	.	TRBJ2-5	TGCGCCAGCAGCCAAGATCCGGGAGAGGGGGGGGAGACCCAGTACTTC	CASSQDPGEGGETQYF
TRBD1	TRBV13	.	TRBJ1-5	TGTGCCAGCAGCTTTGGGACAGATAGCAATCAGCCCCAGCATTTT	CASSFGTDSNQPQHF